This T cell receptor (beta chain) was obtained from a study of tumor T cells in aggressive B-cell lymphoma. TCRdb's copy holds only in-frame clones and misses some; the assay was immunoSEQ multiplex PCR. The sample contains roughly 9,900 clones, about 82% of which appear only once. This CDR3 region has 15 residues. V gave up 1 base and J gave up 5 bases, with 15 bases separating them. Germline lookup yields CDR1 SGHKS and CDR2 YYEKEE (reference sequence). This clone was counted once. This receptor was identified in an adult with diffuse large B cell lymphoma. Sample: tumor tissue. This chain connects TRBV5-5 to TRBJ2-5; weak D call: TRBD2 (6 bases). The CDR3 DNA is TGTGCCAGCAGCTTGCTGGCGGGATTGACGGAGACCCAGTACTTC. As protein: CASSLLAGLTETQYF.